What follows describes a single TCR beta chain. Authors' data handling: It was from reference gene primer amplification that nucleated cell counts were estimated. Sequencing was performed with immunoSEQ multiplex PCR; in TCRdb, only in-frame clones are kept and a portion is missing. The DNA gave D and trimming, while V, J and clone size come from that table. The repertoire consists of 150,000 to 200,000 clones, with around 80% occurring once and the leading ten covering under 7%. Resolution of symptoms, clearance, or two negative PCRs was present in recovered Cohort 3 donors. CDR1 SGHNT and CDR2 YYREEE come from the germline V gene (reference sequence). V trimming: 4 bases; J trimming: 2 bases; junction bases outside the gene matches: 5. This CDR3 spans 15 amino acids. These data come from a study of blood T cell repertoires in COVID-19. Background on the study: The cDNA or gDNA used as material had been derived from T cells, B-cell-depleted T cells, or PBMCs.

Sequencing used PBMCs or T cells enriched from blood (not recorded which). This receptor was identified in a middle-aged man who had recovered from COVID-19. This chain links TRBV5-4 with TRBJ1-5; 8 positions match TRBD1. CDR3 amino acids: CASSIDRGGNQPQHF. The CDR3 DNA reads as TGTGCCAGCAGCATCGACAGGGGTGGCAATCAGCCCCAGCATTTT.